The 16 T cell receptor beta chains below come from one sample, sequenced in a study of T cells expressing NK-cell markers. TCRdb reprocessed the 5' RACE reads, keeping one entry per CDR3 protein, no DNA. The sample data list about 160,000 distinct CDR3 sequences. Material for sequencing was blood T cells: a sorted CD56 or NKG2C T cell subset, CD4+ or CD8+ T cells, or bulk PBMC T cells (not recorded which). The receptor set was obtained from a woman aged 18-70 years in good health.

This rearrangement joins TRBV6-5 to TRBJ2-1. The CDR3 totals 16 residues. Germline-derived CDR1 and CDR2 are MNHEY and SVGAGI. The CDR3 sequence: CASSSLARYPYNEQFF.

CDR3 in amino acids: CASSDLGLALTDTQYF. J is TRBJ2-3 and V is TRBV6-1; the TCRdb D gene call, TRBD2, has no DNA to confirm it. The CDR3 is made up of 16 amino acids. CDR1 and CDR2 (germline): MNHNS, SASEGT.

This sequence joins TRBV5-5 and TRBJ2-1; as DNA is missing, the TRBD2 call by TCRdb cannot be tested. Germline V gene lookup returns CDR1 SGHKS and CDR2 YYEKEE (reference sequence). The CDR3 totals 14 residues. The CDR3 sequence is CASQTRLAVNEQFF.

V is TRBV5-1 and J is TRBJ2-2; TCRdb picks TRBD2, but there is no DNA to check that call. This CDR3 spans 13 amino acids. CDR1 is SGHRS and CDR2 is YFSETQ in the germline V gene. The chain's CDR3 is CASSPSGMGELFF.

The V and J genes are TRBV4-1 and TRBJ2-1; TCRdb lists TRBD2, though no DNA is available to test this call. Per the germline V gene, CDR1 is MGHRA and CDR2 is YSYEKL. The CDR3 has 16 amino acids. This chain's CDR3 is CASSPGLAGRYNEQFF.

This chain connects TRBV10-3 to TRBJ2-1; TCRdb indicates TRBD2, and absent DNA this call remains unverified. The CDR3 has 19 residues. CDR1 ENHRY and CDR2 SYGVKD come from the germline V gene. CDR3 in amino acids: CAISESPSGGPISYNEQFF.

CDR3 sequence: CASSPRGIDTGELFF. The rearrangement uses TRBV6-1 and TRBJ2-2. The CDR3 has 15 amino acids. In germline, CDR1 is MNHNS, CDR2 SASEGT.

The chain carries TRBV10-3 and TRBJ1-6. The germline V gene encodes CDR1 ENHRY and CDR2 SYGVKD. CDR3 length: 14 residues. Here the CDR3 reads CAISESAYNSPLHF.

The chain is built from TRBV25-1 and TRBJ2-1. This CDR3 spans 11 amino acids. CDR1 is MGHDK and CDR2 is SYGVNS in the germline V gene. The CDR3 protein is CASTPGNEQFF.

CDR3: CASSPLAGGADTQYF. The V call is TRBV7-2, the J call TRBJ2-3; there is no DNA to check the TCRdb D call of TRBD2. Germline CDR1 is SGHTA and CDR2 is FQGNSA. This CDR3 is 15 amino acids long. Together with reference TRBV7-2 and TRBJ2-3, the CDR3 gives the full variable domain: GAGVSQSPSNKVTEKGKDVELRCDPISGHTALYWYRQSLGQGLEFLIYFQGNSAPDKSGLPSDRFSAERTGGSVSTLTIQRTQQEDSAVYLCASSPLAGGADTQYFGPGTRLTVL.

This chain joins TRBV7-9 and TRBJ1-1. Germline assignment: CDR1 SEHNR and CDR2 FQNEAQ (reference sequence). The CDR3 spans 15 residues. The CDR3 protein is CASSLSFQGGTEAFF.

The genes are TRBV11-2 and TRBJ1-1; TCRdb selects TRBD1, and the lack of DNA leaves this call unchecked. CDR1 is SGHAT and CDR2 is FQNNGV in the germline V gene. CDR3 length: 15 residues. The CDR3 loop is CASSRRTGRDTEAFF.

The V and J genes are TRBV18 and TRBJ1-4; TCRdb lists TRBD1, though no DNA is available to test this call. In germline, CDR1 is KGHSH, CDR2 LQKENI. The CDR3 totals 15 residues. CDR3 residues: CASSPNGQGHEKLFF.

V and J are TRBV6-1 and TRBJ2-5. CDR3 length: 15 amino acids. CDR1 and CDR2 from the germline V gene are MNHNS and SASEGT. The CDR3 loop reads CASSEWLGRLETQYF.

This chain uses TRBV4-1 with TRBJ2-1; TCRdb names TRBD2, which stays unverified in the absence of DNA. CDR1 MGHRA and CDR2 YSYEKL come from the germline V gene. CDR3 size: 18 residues. CDR3 in amino acids: CASSQTPATSGKYYEQFF.

The chain is built from TRBV6-1 and TRBJ2-7; no DNA is available, so the TRBD1 call from TCRdb remains unchecked. The V gene's germline CDR1 is MNHNS and CDR2 SASEGT. CDR3 length equals 15 residues. The CDR3 reads CASSAPGQGAYEQYF.